The T cell receptor (beta chain) under discussion was sequenced for a study of T cell responses to AZD1222 COVID-19 vaccine. The CDR3 is 15 residues long. Trimming pared 2 bases from V and 8 bases from J, leaving 17 bases between. Germline CDR1 and CDR2: LGHDT and YNNKEL (reference sequence). Assay used: immunoSEQ multiplex PCR; TCRdb lists only in-frame clones, some missing. The sample lists 90,000 to 150,000 clones, about 85% occurring once. This TCR was sampled from an adult in good health. This rearrangement joins TRBV3-1 (or the pseudogene TRBV3-2) to TRBJ2-3; D is perhaps TRBD1 (6 bases). Sample: peripheral blood, taken on day 0 of AZD1222 vaccination. The DNA of the CDR3 is TGTGCCAGCAGCCAAAGTATAGGGGGTCAAAGTACGCAGTATTTT. Translating gives CASSQSIGGQSTQYF.